This is a list of T cell receptor beta chains from one sample in a study of neurological immune-mediated disorders. TCRdb redid the calling of the 5' RACE reads with MiXCR, one entry per CDR3 protein. The table includes 40,000 to 50,000 distinct CDR3 sequences, roughly 2% detected once. Sequenced input: PBMCs. The receptors originated from a woman aged 35 to 49 with multiple sclerosis. Each CDR3 is given with its conserved first and last residue. D genes are given only for firm matches. Sizes are listed as how often the clone was seen (once, few, many) or a class if it is expanded.

TRBV10-2	TRBJ1-1	-	many	CASTQGQTEAFF	TGCGCCAGCACCCAAGGACAGACTGAAGCTTTCTTT
TRBV5-1	TRBJ1-5	-	many	CASRLNDGPQHF	TGCGCCAGCAGGTTAAACGATGGGCCCCAGCATTTT
TRBV28	TRBJ1-2	TRBD1	many	CASSGPGRLTGARDGYTF	TGTGCCAGCAGTGGCCCCGGCCGGCTGACAGGGGCCCGCGACGGCTACACCTTC
TRBV5-1	TRBJ1-1	-	many	CASSLQDMNTEAFF	TGCGCCAGCAGTCTACAGGACATGAACACTGAAGCTTTCTTT
TRBV20-1	TRBJ2-1	TRBD1	many	CSATGTGGWQFF	TGCAGTGCCACCGGGACAGGGGGTTGGCAGTTCTTC
TRBV7-2	TRBJ1-5	-	many	CASSPVARNNQPQHF	TGTGCCAGCAGCCCGGTCGCCCGGAACAATCAGCCCCAGCATTTT
TRBV4-1	TRBJ2-3	TRBD1	many	CASSQKFPGQGSTDTQYF	TGCGCCAGCAGCCAAAAGTTCCCGGGACAGGGGAGTACAGATACGCAGTATTTT
TRBV20-1	TRBJ1-5	TRBD1	many	CSASAYGTGYQPQHF	TGCAGTGCTAGTGCTTACGGGACAGGCTATCAGCCCCAGCATTTT
TRBV12-3/TRBV12-4	TRBJ2-7	-	many	CASSWGMEQYF	TGTGCCAGCAGTTGGGGGATGGAGCAGTACTTC
TRBV24-1	TRBJ2-3	-	many	CATSDPGLTKTDTQYF	TGTGCCACCAGTGATCCGGGACTCACAAAAACCGATACGCAGTATTTT
TRBV5-1	TRBJ2-7	TRBD1	many	CASSFRGQDDEQYF	TGCGCCAGCAGCTTTAGGGGACAGGACGACGAGCAGTACTTC
TRBV6-1	TRBJ2-6	TRBD2	many	CASSVRGDSGANVLTF	TGTGCCAGCAGTGTTCGGGGGGACTCTGGGGCCAACGTCCTGACTTTC
TRBV5-1	TRBJ2-3	-	many	CASSQTGSTDTQYF	TGCGCCAGCAGCCAAACAGGGAGCACAGATACGCAGTATTTT
TRBV20-1	TRBJ1-1	-	many	CSASRINTEAFF	TGCAGTGCTTCCCGGATTAACACTGAAGCTTTCTTT
TRBV11-2	TRBJ2-7	-	many	CASSLYSDEQYF	TGTGCCAGCAGCCTTTATTCTGACGAGCAGTACTTC
TRBV3-1	TRBJ2-7	-	many	CASSLLHYEQYF	TGTGCCAGCAGCCTCCTACATTACGAGCAGTACTTC